A single sample gave rise to the 30 T cell receptor beta chains below, sequenced in a study of blood T cells in healthy people across ages. For the second PCR, which ran for about 7 to 11 cycles, a sample-barcoded 5' primer and a J-beta primer mix were used. TCRdb fed the 5' RACE reads into MiXCR, producing one record per CDR3 protein. The sample consists of about 620,000 distinct CDR3 sequences, under 65% of them appearing once. Source material: blood. The receptors were gathered from a woman aged 80 or over in good health.

This clonotype was detected only a few times. The chain couples TRBV3-1 to TRBJ1-5, with 7 bases aligning to TRBD1. The CDR3 is 16 residues long. Germline trimming cut 2 bases from V and 1 base from J; bases unmatched to any gene: 5. Per germline, CDR1 LGHDT and CDR2 YNNKEL (reference sequence). CDR3 in amino acids: CASSQSTGTSNQPQHF. The CDR3 bases are TGTGCCAGCAGCCAATCGACAGGGACGAGCAATCAGCCCCAGCATTTT.

The sample holds a few counts of this clonotype. The chain links TRBV11-1 to TRBJ2-1, with TRBD2 matching over 11 bases. The CDR3 contains 15 residues. The V segment lost 5 bases and the J segment 4 bases; nucleotides outside the gene matches: 4. The germline CDR1 and CDR2 sequences are SGHAT and FQDESV (reference sequence). The chain's CDR3 is CASSTGTSGYNEQFF. The CDR3 nucleotides are TGTGCCAGCAGCACCGGGACTAGCGGTTACAATGAGCAGTTCTTC.

Of note for this clonotype: One junction end does not reproduce the germline sequence, and a read error may be involved. The chain couples TRBV5-1 to TRBJ2-1; 8 bases are shared with TRBD1. Germline V gives CDR1 SGHRS, CDR2 YFSETQ. The CDR3 length is 14 residues. The CDR3 loop is CVSSLRTGWDEQFF. CDR3 in DNA: TGCGTCAGCAGCTTGAGGACAGGGTGGGATGAGCAGTTCTTC. The full variable domain, with the rest looked up from reference TRBV5-1 and TRBJ2-1, is KAGVTQTPRYLIKTRGQQVTLSCSPISGHRSVSWYQQTPGQGLQFLFEYFSETQRNKGNFPGRFSGRQFSNSRSEMNVSTLELGDSALYLCVSSLRTGWDEQFFGPGTRLTVL.

This rearrangement joins TRBV7-9 to TRBJ1-1; a possible D gene is TRBD1 (5 bases). V lost 2 bases to trimming and J lost 4 bases, with 17 bases between them. CDR1 and CDR2 from the germline V gene are SEHNR and FQNEAQ (reference sequence). The CDR3 runs to 16 residues. CDR3 bases: TGTGCCAGCAGCTTAACGGGGCCCGGGCCCGGCACTGAAGCTTTCTTT. It codes for CASSLTGPGPGTEAFF.

This chain connects TRBV6-5 to TRBJ2-4; TRBD1 aligns across 7 bases. The germline CDR1 and CDR2 sequences are MNHEY and SVGAGI. This CDR3 is 13 amino acids long. V was pared by 6 bases and J by 7 bases, with 6 bases of the junction left unmatched. In DNA form, the CDR3 reads TGTGCCAGCAGCCTAGGGACAGTCAACATTCAGTACTTC. It is translated as CASSLGTVNIQYF.

This clonotype came up a few times. This chain uses TRBV5-1 with TRBJ1-6; D is perhaps TRBD1 (5 bases). The V gene lost 0 bases and the J gene lost 6 bases, with 10 bases spanning the gap. Germline CDR1 SGHRS, CDR2 YFSETQ. The CDR3 sequence is 15 residues long. The CDR3 here is CASSLAGGSNSPLHF. CDR3 in DNA: TGCGCCAGCAGCTTGGCCGGGGGGAGTAATTCACCCCTCCACTTT. The whole variable domain, filled in from reference TRBV5-1 and TRBJ1-6, reads KAGVTQTPRYLIKTRGQQVTLSCSPISGHRSVSWYQQTPGQGLQFLFEYFSETQRNKGNFPGRFSGRQFSNSRSEMNVSTLELGDSALYLCASSLAGGSNSPLHFGNGTRLTVT.

This clonotype has a handful of counts. This chain connects TRBV11-2 to TRBJ1-1, with D possibly matching TRBD1 (5 bases). The V and J ends lost 4 bases and 5 bases respectively, with 17 bases between them. The germline V gene encodes CDR1 SGHAT and CDR2 FQNNGV. The CDR3 contains 15 residues. The CDR3 region has the DNA TGTGCCAGCAGCTCAAACCTCAGGGTTAAGACTGAAGCTTTCTTT. Encoded protein: CASSSNLRVKTEAFF.

J is TRBJ1-1 and V is TRBV12-3 or TRBV12-4; D is unresolved. There are 14 residues in the CDR3. Deletions cut 1 base from V and 4 bases from J, with 10 bases between. CDR3 nucleotides: TGTGCCAGCAGTTTAGTTGTTCTGGGCACTGAAGCTTTCTTT. Translated, it gives CASSLVVLGTEAFF.

This clonotype appeared a few times. The chain combines TRBV29-1 with TRBJ1-2; no clear D. The germline V and J ends were trimmed by 8 bases and 9 bases, with 16 bases remaining between them. From germline, CDR1 is SQVTM and CDR2 ANQGSEA. The CDR3 is 11 residues long. The CDR3: CSPQVLMSYTF. The CDR3 DNA follows: TGCAGCCCCCAAGTACTTATGAGCTACACCTTC.

The J gene is TRBJ1-1, the V gene TRBV25-1, with no clear D. CDR1 is MGHDK and CDR2 is SYGVNS in the germline V gene. Trimming took off 1 base at V and 5 bases at J, with 11 bases between the two ends. The CDR3 sequence is 14 residues long. Here the CDR3 DNA reads TGTGCCAGCAGTGAATGGAGCCCCGAGACTGAAGCTTTCTTT. It codes for CASSEWSPETEAFF.

CDR3 protein: CSWGGQGADTQYF. The CDR3 DNA reads TGCAGTTGGGGGGGACAGGGGGCAGATACGCAGTATTTT. V usage is TRBV20-1 and J usage is TRBJ2-3; 11 bases fit TRBD1. The CDR3 consists of 13 residues. Per the germline V gene, CDR1 is DFQATT and CDR2 is SNEGSKA (reference sequence). J lost 4 bases, V lost 8 bases, and 5 bases had no gene match.

This chain links TRBV20-1 with TRBJ2-7; D gene uncertain. Germline CDR1 is DFQATT and CDR2 is SNEGSKA (reference sequence). This CDR3 contains 13 residues. Trimming removed 3 bases at V and 2 bases at J, with 11 bases between. CDR3 protein: CSARVQNAYEQYF. The CDR3 DNA reads as TGCAGTGCTAGGGTCCAAAATGCCTACGAGCAGTACTTC.

This clonotype was seen repeatedly, ten times or more. This sequence joins TRBV12-3 or TRBV12-4 and TRBJ2-7, with no clear D. CDR3 length: 14 residues. Trimming took 5 bases from V and 2 from J, leaving 13 bases between them. DNA for the CDR3: TGTGCCAGCAGTCCCAGGCTAGAGCCCTACGAGCAGTACTTC. Its translation: CASSPRLEPYEQYF.

The chain recombines TRBV10-3 with TRBJ2-1; 10 nucleotides align to TRBD2. This CDR3 comprises 15 residues. Germline V CDR1 and CDR2: ENHRY, SYGVKD. V gave up 6 bases and J gave up 10 bases; unmatched junction bases: 12. The CDR3 DNA follows: TGTGCCATCAGCCGGGGGCTAGCGGGAGACGGGGAGCAGTTCTTC. It codes for CAISRGLAGDGEQFF.

This clonotype was counted between two and nine times. J is TRBJ1-5 and V is TRBV12-3 or TRBV12-4, with 9 bases lining up with TRBD1. V dropped 6 bases and J dropped 2; count of bases not matched to a gene: 5. The CDR3 has 15 amino acids. The DNA of the CDR3 is TGTGCCAGCAGCGCACAGGGGGCCCGCAATCAGCCCCAGCATTTT. It codes for CASSAQGARNQPQHF.

This rearrangement joins TRBV18 to TRBJ2-5; D may be TRBD2 (6 bases). Per germline, CDR1 KGHSH and CDR2 LQKENI. Trimming cost V 0 bases and J 4 bases, with 12 bases left between them. This CDR3 has 15 amino acids. In DNA, the CDR3 is TGTGCCAGCTCACCACCACGGTCAGCGGGAGAGACCCAGTACTTC. Translating it yields CASSPPRSAGETQYF.

This clonotype was observed a handful of times. V gene TRBV6-5 combines with J gene TRBJ1-5; TRBD1 might be the D (5 bases). Germline V gene lookup returns CDR1 MNHEY and CDR2 SVGAGI. V was cut by 4 bases and J by 5 bases, with 9 bases left in between. This CDR3 is built from 13 residues. The CDR3 spells CASSWDAYQPQHF. CDR3 DNA: TGTGCCAGCAGTTGGGACGCCTATCAGCCCCAGCATTTT.

In its sample, this clonotype was seen many times. The chain combines TRBV4-1 with TRBJ2-3; D possibly corresponds to TRBD2 (6 bases). Looked up from germline, CDR1 is MGHRA and CDR2 is YSYEKL. The CDR3 loop spans 14 amino acids. Trimming shortened V by 1 base and J by 2 bases, and 7 bases separated the two germline ends. CDR3 residues: CASSQGRATDTQYF. The CDR3 nucleotides are TGCGCCAGCAGCCAAGGGAGGGCCACAGATACGCAGTATTTT.

This clonotype was counted at least ten times. The J gene is TRBJ2-3, the V gene TRBV5-1, with a weak D call TRBD2 (5 bases). The V end was cut by 5 bases, the J end by 5 bases, with 18 bases between. Germline V lookup: CDR1 SGHRS, CDR2 YFSETQ. The length of the CDR3 is 15 residues. CDR3 in DNA: TGCGCCAGCAGAGTAGGGCTAGCCCTTCAAGATACGCAGTATTTT. Translation gives CASRVGLALQDTQYF.

The CDR3 nucleotides are TGTGCCAGCAGTTACTCAGGAGACCCTGGGGCCAACGTCCTGACTTTC. Its translation: CASSYSGDPGANVLTF. The V and J genes are TRBV6-5 and TRBJ2-6; no reliable D call. There are 16 residues in the CDR3. The V and J ends lost 0 bases and 2 bases respectively, with 8 bases between them. Germline CDR1 and CDR2: MNHEY and SVGAGI.

The chain carries TRBV6-1 and TRBJ2-3; 7 bases are shared with TRBD1. Germline assignment: CDR1 MNHNS and CDR2 SASEGT. The CDR3 runs 16 residues. The V gene end was trimmed by 2 bases and the J gene end by 2 bases; junction bases not matched to a gene: 7. The CDR3 here is CASSETAGGSTDTQYF. For the CDR3, the DNA is TGTGCCAGCAGTGAAACGGCAGGGGGATCCACAGATACGCAGTATTTT.

Of note for this clonotype: One end of the junction does not line up with germline, which may come from a read error. The rearrangement joins TRBV27 to TRBJ1-1; D is unresolved. There are 15 residues in the CDR3. The germline V gene encodes CDR1 MNHEY and CDR2 SMNVEV (reference sequence). The CDR3 sequence: CAGSSHAAMNTEAFF. The CDR3 DNA sequence: TGTGCCGGCAGTTCCCACGCAGCTATGAACACTGAAGCTTTCTTT.

This clonotype was found many times. CDR3 bases: TGCGCCAGCAGCTTGGAGGGACGAAGAGAGACCCAGTACTTC. It encodes CASSLEGRRETQYF. This chain joins TRBV5-1 and TRBJ2-5; TRBD1 or TRBD2 may be the D gene (5 bases each). CDR1 is SGHRS and CDR2 is YFSETQ in the germline V gene. V dropped 0 bases and J dropped 4 bases, with 10 bases sitting between them. This CDR3 region has 14 residues. Full variable domain (rest looked up from reference TRBV5-1 and TRBJ2-5): KAGVTQTPRYLIKTRGQQVTLSCSPISGHRSVSWYQQTPGQGLQFLFEYFSETQRNKGNFPGRFSGRQFSNSRSEMNVSTLELGDSALYLCASSLEGRRETQYFGPGTRLLVL.

The V and J genes are TRBV7-9 and TRBJ2-1; D is possibly TRBD2 (5 bases). Trimming left V 5 bases short and J 0 bases short, with 11 bases between. The CDR3 is made up of 15 amino acids. Looked up from germline, CDR1 is SEHNR and CDR2 is FQNEAQ (reference sequence). CDR3 DNA: TGTGCCAGCAGCGATAGCGCGAGCTCCTACAATGAGCAGTTCTTC. Amino acids: CASSDSASSYNEQFF.

A note on this clonotype: A read error may be the cause here, since a much bigger clone is one base away. This chain links TRBV20-1 with TRBJ1-4; D unclear. V lost 3 bases and J 3 bases, leaving 11 bases between the germline ends. This CDR3 comprises 14 residues. Germline assignment: CDR1 DFQATT and CDR2 SNEGSKA (reference sequence). The CDR3 DNA follows: TGCAGTGCTAGTGCGGGGTTGGCTAATGAAAAACTGTTTTTT. As protein: CSASAGLANEKLFF.

This clonotype was counted a single time. Just one base apart from a much larger clone, this may be a read error. In DNA form, the CDR3 reads TGCAGTGCTCCTCGGACTGATACAGATACGCGGTATTTT. Translation: CSAPRTDTDTRYF. The chain joins TRBV20-1 to TRBJ2-3; D might be TRBD2 (5 bases). CDR1 and CDR2 (germline): DFQATT, SNEGSKA (reference sequence). CDR3 length: 13 amino acids.

This chain links TRBV12-3 or TRBV12-4 with TRBJ2-3; the match to TRBD1 covers 8 bases. The CDR3 length is 13 residues. Trimming at V came to 4 bases and at J to 10 bases, leaving 7 bases not matched to a gene. DNA of the CDR3: TGTGCCAGCAGTTCGGGACAGGTAGTACCGCAGTATTTT. Its translation: CASSSGQVVPQYF.

This chain uses TRBV4-2 with TRBJ2-7, with 9 bases that match TRBD1. Germline trimming cut 1 base from V and 6 bases from J; bases unmatched to any gene: 7. This CDR3 has 15 amino acids. Germline loops: CDR1 LGHNA, CDR2 YNFKEQ. The CDR3 region is CASSQGAGTGIEQYF. Here the CDR3 DNA reads TGTGCCAGCAGCCAAGGAGCCGGGACAGGGATCGAGCAGTACTTC.

Many counts were recorded for this clonotype. The V and J genes are TRBV29-1 and TRBJ2-1; D gene unclear. Trimming pared 0 bases from V and 0 bases from J, leaving 15 bases between. Germline V gene lookup returns CDR1 SQVTM and CDR2 ANQGSEA. The CDR3 extends over 17 amino acids. The CDR3 DNA sequence: TGCAGCGTTGAAGATTCGGGCAGGAGATTCTCCTACAATGAGCAGTTCTTC. Its protein product is CSVEDSGRRFSYNEQFF.

Concerning this clonotype itself: This may be a read error: a much more frequent sequence differs by one nucleotide. The genes are TRBV5-1 and TRBJ2-1; D is ambiguous. The CDR3 has 15 residues. The germline V gene has CDR1 SGHRS and CDR2 YFSETQ. The CDR3 loop is CASRSGPDSYNGQFF. CDR3 nucleotide sequence: TGCGCCAGCAGGTCCGGACCTGACTCCTACAATGGGCAGTTCTTC.